This section outlines one T cell receptor beta chain sequence together with its context. Its specificity is not known. The sample is drawn from a study of human CD8 memory T cell subsets. Study-level findings and limits: Diversity in stem-like memory and precursor exhausted T cells was similarly high, unlike effector memory cells.

This CDR3 contains 14 residues. Germline CDR1 and CDR2: LGHNA and YSLEER. UMI-labeled 5' RACE yielded the TCR beta libraries. TCRdb reprocessed the 5' RACE reads and reports one entry per CDR3 protein, with no DNA. Its table records around 11,000 distinct CDR3 sequences. Material: CD8+ stem-like memory T cells (TSCM and TCM) sorted from PBMCs. Indicated subset: stem-like memory CD8 T cells (TSTEM), CCR7+ PD-1- TIGIT-. The chain uses TRBV4-3 and TRBJ2-3; there is no DNA to check the TCRdb D call of TRBD2. The origin of this receptor is a human donor in good health. The CDR3 loop reads CASSQVPPTDTQYF.